Presented here are 20 T cell receptor beta chains from one specimen sequenced in a study of type 1 and type 2 diabetes patients. Genomic DNA was the PCR template. Amplification of the beta chain CDR3 used 30 forward and 13 reverse multiplex primers. TCRdb analysed the multiplex PCR reads with MiXCR anew, one entry per CDR3 protein. The sample yields around 300,000 distinct CDR3 sequences, 40% to 50% seen once. Specimen: peripheral blood mononuclear cells (PBMCs). These receptors were collected from a man younger than 35 with type 2 diabetes.

The chain joins TRBV30 to TRBJ1-1, with a tentative D call TRBD1 (5 bases). V was pared by 3 bases and J by 7 bases, with 12 bases between. Germline V lookup: CDR1 GTSNPN, CDR2 SVGIG (reference sequence). The CDR3 is made up of 12 amino acids. This chain's CDR3 is CAWSAGIYEAFF. The CDR3 nucleotides read TGTGCCTGGAGCGCAGGGATATATGAAGCTTTCTTT.

This chain links TRBV28 with TRBJ2-5; 8 nucleotides agree with TRBD1. The CDR3 is made up of 13 amino acids. The junction had 7 bases not matched to a gene; V was cut back by 8 bases and J by 5 bases. Germline CDR1 MDHEN, CDR2 SYDVKM. In nucleotides, the CDR3 is TGTGCCAGCGAGGACAGGGATTCGGAGACCCAGTACTTC. As protein: CASEDRDSETQYF.

The chain links TRBV19 to TRBJ2-5, with 7 bases matching TRBD1. After removal of 3 bases from V and 5 bases from J, the junction contained 9 bases not matched to a gene. The CDR3 length is 15 residues. Germline values: CDR1 LNHDA, CDR2 SQIVND (reference sequence). The CDR3 DNA follows: TGTGCCAGTAGTATCCAGACAGGGAAAGGGGAGACCCAGTACTTC. Its translation is CASSIQTGKGETQYF.

This clonotype was seen more than once but under ten times. The genes are TRBV6-5 and TRBJ1-1; 7 bases are a match to TRBD1. This CDR3 has 14 amino acids. The J segment lost 4 bases and the V segment lost 2 bases, leaving 4 bases of the junction unmatched. Germline V lookup: CDR1 MNHEY, CDR2 SVGAGI. The CDR3 sequence is CASSYPGGRTEAFF. The CDR3 region has the DNA TGTGCCAGCAGTTACCCAGGGGGTCGCACTGAAGCTTTCTTT.

The chain employs TRBV7-8 and TRBJ2-1, with 10 positions matching TRBD2. V was clipped by 2 bases and J by 8 bases; unmatched bases: 6. The germline gives CDR1 SGHVS, CDR2 FQNEAQ. This CDR3 is built from 15 residues. In DNA form, the CDR3 reads TGTGCCAGCAGCTTAAGACTAGCGGGTGGGGATGAGCAGTTCTTC. Translated: CASSLRLAGGDEQFF.

This clonotype was recorded a few times. This chain connects TRBV19 to TRBJ1-6; 7 nucleotides agree with TRBD1. CDR1 LNHDA and CDR2 SQIVND come from the germline V gene (reference sequence). The V segment lost 8 bases and the J segment 7 bases; nucleotides outside the gene matches: 5. CDR3 length: 13 residues. DNA for the CDR3: TGTGCCAGTTCCGACAGGGCAAATTCACCCCTCCACTTT. Its translation is CASSDRANSPLHF.

J is TRBJ2-7 and V is TRBV6-5; D is unclear. The V end lost 2 bases, the J end lost 7 bases, and 12 bases lay between the germline ends. Germline V gene sequence: CDR1 MNHEY, CDR2 SVGAGI. The CDR3 has 13 residues. The CDR3 loop reads CASSYGRVGEQYF. The CDR3 DNA is TGTGCCAGCAGTTACGGTAGGGTAGGGGAGCAGTACTTC.

The chain is built from TRBV27 and TRBJ1-6; TRBD1 is a possible D gene (6 bases). CDR3 size: 15 residues. The V gene lost 5 bases and the J gene lost 5 bases, with 13 bases spanning the gap. Per germline, CDR1 MNHEY and CDR2 SMNVEV (reference sequence). CDR3 DNA sequence: TGTGCCAGCAGTACGAACAGGGTTGATAATTCACCCCTCCACTTT. Residues: CASSTNRVDNSPLHF.

This clonotype was detected only a few times. The genes are TRBV6-6 and TRBJ2-1; possible D gene TRBD2, 6 bases. Germline V gene data show CDR1 as MNHNY and CDR2 as SVGAGI (reference sequence). Trimming pared 5 bases from V and 2 bases from J, leaving 16 bases between. The CDR3 totals 16 residues. The DNA for the CDR3 is TGTGCCAGCAGTCCCTGGGCGGGACCTACCTACAATGAGCAGTTCTTC. It codes for CASSPWAGPTYNEQFF.

V and J are TRBV27 and TRBJ2-7; unclear D gene. CDR3 length: 15 residues. The germline V and J ends were trimmed by 3 bases and 5 bases, with 17 bases remaining between them. The germline CDR1 and CDR2 sequences are MNHEY and SMNVEV (reference sequence). The CDR3 bases are TGTGCCAGCAGTTTCCTCGGAAATCCCAGTCACGAGCAGTACTTC. Its translation is CASSFLGNPSHEQYF.

A note on this clonotype: A read error may be the cause here, since a much bigger clone is one base away. The chain combines TRBV7-2 with TRBJ2-5; D remains unclear. The CDR3 has 15 amino acids. The germline CDR1 and CDR2 sequences are SGHTA and FQGNSA. Trimming took 3 bases from V and 2 from J, leaving 13 bases between them. As DNA, the CDR3 is TGTGCCAGCAGCTTCTCCCTAGAGCGACAAGAGACCCAGTACTTC. It codes for CASSFSLERQETQYF.

The chain recombines TRBV7-2 with TRBJ2-5; 11 nucleotides match TRBD1. Trimming removed 5 bases from V and 5 bases from J; junction bases left unmatched: 16. This CDR3 is built from 18 residues. Germline V CDR1 and CDR2: SGHTA, FQGNSA. The DNA for the CDR3 is TGTGCCAGCAGCCCGGTGCAGTCTGGGACAGGGGGACGCGAGACCCAGTACTTC. This gives the protein CASSPVQSGTGGRETQYF.

This clonotype was counted a few times. This chain joins TRBV14 and TRBJ2-3; no clear D gene. Trimming stripped 4 bases from V and 4 bases from J, with 18 bases between. Germline CDR1 is SGHDN and CDR2 is FVKESK. This CDR3 is built from 16 residues. The CDR3 loop reads CASSPMFGPRADTQYF. The CDR3 DNA sequence: TGTGCCAGCAGCCCGATGTTCGGGCCCCGGGCAGATACGCAGTATTTT.

This sequence joins TRBV10-2 and TRBJ2-7, with D tentatively TRBD2 (5 bases). V was shortened by 8 bases and J by 6 bases, with 11 bases between the two germline ends. Per the germline V gene, CDR1 is WSHSY and CDR2 is SAAADI. The CDR3 extends over 11 amino acids. The CDR3 DNA follows: TGCGCCAGCGGTATTGGAGGCGAGCAGTACTTC. Protein sequence: CASGIGGEQYF.

The CDR3 sequence: CASSQMTGENQPQHF. The CDR3 nucleotides are TGTGCCAGCAGCCAAATGACAGGGGAAAATCAGCCCCAGCATTTT. The chain carries TRBV14 and TRBJ1-5; TRBD1 matches 8 bases. The V segment lost 2 bases and the J segment 4 bases; nucleotides outside the gene matches: 4. CDR3 length equals 15 residues. Germline values: CDR1 SGHDN, CDR2 FVKESK.

V and J are TRBV5-1 and TRBJ1-1, with 7 bases matching TRBD1. The trim removed 4 bases at V and 1 base at J, leaving 13 bases unmatched. The CDR3 sequence is 17 residues long. Germline V gene data show CDR1 as SGHRS and CDR2 as YFSETQ. CDR3 in amino acids: CASSQDLSGQPNTEAFF. The DNA for the CDR3 is TGCGCCAGCAGCCAAGATCTTTCGGGACAGCCGAACACTGAAGCTTTCTTT.

This clonotype has just a few counts. The chain recombines TRBV19 with TRBJ2-7, with TRBD2 matching over 8 bases. V lost 3 bases, J lost 4 bases, and 5 bases stayed unmatched. CDR1 LNHDA and CDR2 SQIVND come from the germline V gene (reference sequence). The CDR3 length is 14 residues. CDR3 in amino acids: CASSIFGGEYEQYF. CDR3 DNA: TGTGCCAGTAGTATTTTCGGGGGGGAGTACGAGCAGTACTTC. The full variable domain, with the rest looked up from reference TRBV19 and TRBJ2-7, is DGGITQSPKYLFRKEGQNVTLSCEQNLNHDAMYWYRQDPGQGLRLIYYSQIVNDFQKGDIAEGYSVSREKKESFPLTVTSAQKNPTAFYLCASSIFGGEYEQYFGPGTRLTVT.

V usage is TRBV7-8 and J usage is TRBJ1-3; D not resolved. CDR3 length: 16 amino acids. Germline CDR1 and CDR2: SGHVS and FQNEAQ. Trimming stripped 2 bases from V and 0 bases from J, with 11 bases between. The CDR3 nucleotides are TGTGCCAGCAGCTTACGACTGCGGGACTCTGGAAACACCATATATTTT. It encodes CASSLRLRDSGNTIYF.

The chain links TRBV7-3 to TRBJ2-3; TRBD2 matches 8 bases. Germline trimming cut 7 bases from V and 2 bases from J; bases unmatched to any gene: 5. CDR1 and CDR2 from the germline V gene are SGHTA and FQGTGA. The CDR3 covers 14 residues. The CDR3 here is CASTQRGYTDTQYF. CDR3 DNA: TGTGCCAGCACCCAGCGGGGGTACACAGATACGCAGTATTTT.

The chain links TRBV28 to TRBJ1-2, with D maybe TRBD1 (6 bases). Germline CDR1 is MDHEN and CDR2 is SYDVKM. The CDR3 length is 14 residues. Trimming removed 7 bases at V and 5 bases at J, with 17 bases between. CDR3 residues: CASTTGGLGYGYTF. CDR3 sequence (DNA): TGTGCCAGCACTACTGGGGGGCTAGGATATGGCTACACCTTC.